The 23 T cell receptor beta chains below come from one sample, sequenced in a study of shared clonotypes between healthy human individuals. Sequencing was performed with immunoSEQ multiplex PCR; in TCRdb, only in-frame clones are kept and a portion is missing. The sample carries some 630,000 clones, about 95% recorded once. Cells designated naive CD8 were CD45RO-negative and were positively selected for CCR7, with terminally differentiated effector memory CD45RA+ cells excluded. The sample was naive CD8+ T cells sorted from blood. These receptors originate from a woman in her 30s in good health.

This sequence joins TRBV7-8 and TRBJ2-5, with D tentatively TRBD1 (6 bases). V was pared by 0 bases and J by 1 base, with 9 bases between. The CDR3 is made up of 15 amino acids. Germline V gives CDR1 SGHVS, CDR2 FQNEAQ. The CDR3 reads CASSLAQGFQETQYF. The CDR3 DNA follows: TGTGCCAGCAGCTTAGCACAGGGTTTCCAAGAGACCCAGTACTTC.

This clone was seen a single time. This rearrangement joins TRBV2 to TRBJ2-7; D unclear. There are 15 residues in the CDR3. Germline V gives CDR1 SNHLY, CDR2 FYNNEI. Trimming took 0 bases from V and 1 from J, leaving 10 bases between them. CDR3 sequence: CASSEAVYGSYEQYF. The CDR3 coding sequence is TGTGCCAGCAGTGAAGCGGTGTACGGATCCTACGAGCAGTACTTC.

The V call is TRBV5-1, the J call TRBJ2-1, with D possibly matching TRBD1 (6 bases). CDR1 is SGHRS and CDR2 is YFSETQ in the germline V gene. V lost 4 bases and J 2 bases, leaving 16 bases between the germline ends. The CDR3 covers 16 residues. As DNA, the CDR3 is TGCGCCAGCAGCGGAGCTCAGGGGAGTCCCTACAATGAGCAGTTCTTC. It is translated as CASSGAQGSPYNEQFF.

V and J are TRBV12-5 and TRBJ1-1, with 8 bases fitting TRBD1. Germline lookup yields CDR1 LGHNT and CDR2 FRNRAP. The CDR3 covers 13 residues. The J segment lost 4 bases and the V segment lost 6 bases, leaving 4 bases of the junction unmatched. Here the CDR3 DNA reads TGTGCTAGTGGCGACAGGGGAGGCACTGAAGCTTTCTTT. This encodes CASGDRGGTEAFF.

The gene calls are TRBV30 and TRBJ2-7; D possibly corresponds to TRBD2 (5 bases). Germline-derived CDR1 and CDR2 are GTSNPN and SVGIG (reference sequence). V gave up 2 bases and J gave up 3 bases, with 8 bases separating them. CDR3 size: 12 residues. The CDR3 loop reads CAWSISGYEQYF. CDR3 sequence (DNA): TGTGCCTGGAGTATAAGCGGCTACGAGCAGTACTTC.

CDR3 DNA sequence: TGTGCCAGCAGTTCTAACCCGGGACAGGGGCACGGCTACACCTTC. Translating gives CASSSNPGQGHGYTF. V is TRBV6-5 and J is TRBJ1-2, with TRBD1 matching 10 bases. Germline V gene sequence: CDR1 MNHEY, CDR2 SVGAGI. The V segment lost 4 bases and the J segment 8 bases; nucleotides outside the gene matches: 10. The CDR3 loop spans 15 amino acids.

The chain is built from TRBV13 and TRBJ2-7; possible D gene TRBD2, 6 bases. V gave up 2 bases and J gave up 5 bases, with 16 bases separating them. Germline loops: CDR1 PRHDT, CDR2 FYEKMQ (reference sequence). The CDR3 is 15 residues long. The CDR3, as DNA: TGTGCCAGCAGCTTACGGGGGACGGCACTCGACGAGCAGTACTTC. Amino acids: CASSLRGTALDEQYF.

This chain joins TRBV19 and TRBJ2-7, with a possible D match to TRBD2 (6 bases). V lost 1 base to trimming and J lost 1 base, with 11 bases between them. Per the germline V gene, CDR1 is LNHDA and CDR2 is SQIVND (reference sequence). This CDR3 region has 15 residues. Here the CDR3 DNA reads TGTGCCAGTAGTATAGTGGGACTGGCGTCCTACGAGCAGTACTTC. It specifies CASSIVGLASYEQYF.

CDR3 in DNA: TGCATGGGGGAAGGCTATGGCTACACCTTC. Amino acids: CMGEGYGYTF. The chain is built from TRBV29-1 and TRBJ1-2, with D possibly matching TRBD1 (5 bases). CDR1 and CDR2 from the germline V gene are SQVTM and ANQGSEA. The CDR3 contains 10 residues.

In nucleotides, the CDR3 is TGCGCCAGCAGCCAAGTTCCCGGGAACAATGAGCAGTTCTTC. Its protein product is CASSQVPGNNEQFF. The J gene is TRBJ2-1, the V gene TRBV4-1, with D perhaps TRBD2 (5 bases). This CDR3 region has 14 residues. Looked up from germline, CDR1 is MGHRA and CDR2 is YSYEKL. Trimming removed 1 base at V and 5 bases at J, with 9 bases between.

The chain joins TRBV27 to TRBJ2-3, with D perhaps TRBD2 (6 bases). The germline V gene has CDR1 MNHEY and CDR2 SMNVEV (reference sequence). The CDR3 covers 14 residues. V lost 3 bases, J lost 4 bases, and 11 bases lay in between. CDR3 sequence: CASSFAGSADTQYF. CDR3 nucleotides: TGTGCCAGCAGTTTTGCGGGAAGCGCAGATACGCAGTATTTT.

The chain uses TRBV7-3 and TRBJ1-1, with no clear D. The CDR3 has 15 residues. The V end was cut by 4 bases, the J end by 0 bases, with 12 bases between. Per the germline V gene, CDR1 is SGHTA and CDR2 is FQGTGA. The DNA for the CDR3 is TGTGCCAGCAGCTACCAACGGGCGTTGAACACTGAAGCTTTCTTT. As protein: CASSYQRALNTEAFF. The full variable domain, in which reference TRBV7-3 and TRBJ1-1 provide the parts outside the CDR3, is GAGVSQTPSNKVTEKGKYVELRCDPISGHTALYWYRQSLGQGPEFLIYFQGTGAADDSGLPNDRFFAVRPEGSVSTLKIQRTERGDSAVYLCASSYQRALNTEAFFGQGTRLTVV.

The DNA for the CDR3 is TGCGCCAGCAGCCATATCTACGCAACTAATGAAAAACTGTTTTTT. This translates into CASSHIYATNEKLFF. The chain employs TRBV4-1 and TRBJ1-4; no firm D call. Germline CDR1 MGHRA, CDR2 YSYEKL. This CDR3 comprises 15 residues. Trimming shortened V by 3 bases and J by 0 bases, and 8 bases separated the two germline ends.

The chain carries TRBV10-3 and TRBJ1-4; D gene ambiguous. Per the germline V gene, CDR1 is ENHRY and CDR2 is SYGVKD. CDR3 length: 14 amino acids. The V end lost 0 bases, the J end lost 4 bases, and 6 bases lay between the germline ends. The CDR3 sequence: CAISESAFNEKLFF. In DNA form, the CDR3 reads TGTGCCATCAGTGAGTCGGCGTTTAATGAAAAACTGTTTTTT.

The rearrangement uses TRBV13 and TRBJ2-7; 11 bases line up with TRBD2. The germline V gene encodes CDR1 PRHDT and CDR2 FYEKMQ (reference sequence). V dropped 5 bases and J dropped 4; count of bases not matched to a gene: 7. The CDR3 consists of 15 residues. The CDR3 region has the DNA TGTGCCAGCAGCGCCACTAGCGGGAGCGGTTACGAGCAGTACTTC. Its translation: CASSATSGSGYEQYF.

Turning to this clone: Additional DNA sequences in this sample encode the identical CDR3. This chain joins TRBV5-6 and TRBJ2-7; D remains unclear. CDR1 is SGHDT, CDR2 YYEEEE, per germline. V lost 0 bases and J 3 bases, leaving 4 bases between the germline ends. The CDR3 consists of 12 residues. The DNA of the CDR3 is TGTGCCAGCAGCTTGGGCGGCTACGAGCAGTACTTC. Translation: CASSLGGYEQYF.

The genes are TRBV28 and TRBJ1-5; D remains ambiguous. The CDR3 runs 15 residues. Per the germline V gene, CDR1 is MDHEN and CDR2 is SYDVKM. V was clipped by 1 base and J by 5 bases, with 12 bases between them. CDR3 nucleotides: TGTGCCAGCAGTTTATTTTTCAGCGGAGATCAGCCCCAGCATTTT. This gives the protein CASSLFFSGDQPQHF.

The rearrangement links TRBV7-8 to TRBJ2-7; 9 nucleotides match TRBD2. J was trimmed by 4 bases and V by 4 bases; bases with no gene match: 11. The CDR3 contains 16 residues. The germline V gene encodes CDR1 SGHVS and CDR2 FQNEAQ. CDR3 nucleotide sequence: TGTGCCAGCAGCTCCCCCGTTAGCGGGAGTGGTTACGAGCAGTACTTC. It is translated as CASSSPVSGSGYEQYF.

The V and J genes are TRBV28 and TRBJ2-7; TRBD2 matches 9 bases. This CDR3 comprises 16 residues. Per the germline V gene, CDR1 is MDHEN and CDR2 is SYDVKM. V shed 3 bases, J shed 4 bases, and the junction held 10 bases outside the gene matches. This chain's CDR3 is CASSFPPSGINYEQYF. The CDR3 DNA is TGTGCCAGCAGTTTTCCTCCTAGCGGGATTAATTACGAGCAGTACTTC.

The chain joins TRBV6-1 to TRBJ2-7; possible D gene TRBD2, 5 bases. This CDR3 has 15 residues. V was trimmed by 3 bases and J by 3 bases, leaving 15 bases between them. CDR1 is MNHNS and CDR2 is SASEGT in the germline V gene. The CDR3 DNA reads TGTGCCAGCAGTGAGGGGAGCGGAGGCGGCTACGAGCAGTACTTC. Its translation is CASSEGSGGGYEQYF.

The genes are TRBV28 and TRBJ2-5; D gene unclear. Germline values: CDR1 MDHEN, CDR2 SYDVKM. The CDR3 is made up of 17 amino acids. V lost 5 bases to trimming and J lost 5 bases, with 24 bases between them. CDR3 in DNA: TGTGCCAGCAGTCCCACCAGTCGGCCAGGCCTTGTGGAGACCCAGTACTTC. The encoded protein is CASSPTSRPGLVETQYF.

The chain combines TRBV7-6 with TRBJ2-2; tentative D call: TRBD2 (5 bases). CDR3 length equals 16 residues. CDR1 SGHVS and CDR2 FNYEAQ come from the germline V gene. The germline V and J ends were trimmed by 1 base and 4 bases, with 13 bases remaining between them. In nucleotides, the CDR3 is TGTGCCAGCAGCTTAGTTTCCGGGGTTGGCACCGGGGAGCTGTTTTTT. The encoded protein is CASSLVSGVGTGELFF.

The chain is built from TRBV5-4 and TRBJ2-1; D is unresolved. Germline-derived CDR1 and CDR2 are SGHNT and YYREEE (reference sequence). The CDR3 is 14 residues long. Trimming took 0 bases from V and 4 from J, leaving 8 bases between them. The CDR3 DNA follows: TGTGCCAGCAGCTTGGGGACGGATTACAATGAGCAGTTCTTC. Translated: CASSLGTDYNEQFF.